The 2 T cell receptor beta chains presented below share a single source sample, sequenced in a study of a mutant IDH1 vaccine in newly diagnosed glioma. Time point denoted: week 5, during vaccination. The investigators gave 300 ug of mutant IDH1 20-mer peptide in each vaccine dose, together with topical imiquimod. The antigens of these receptors remain unknown. Generated by immunoSEQ multiplex PCR, the TCRdb table keeps only in-frame clones and is missing some. In the table there are around 28,000 clones, 70% to 90% of which are singletons. Sequences were derived from PBMCs, sampled from a glioma patient whose treatment included an IDH1 peptide vaccine. The receptors derive from a man younger than 30 with glioma.

The CDR3 loop reads CASSLGGVSSYEQYF. Here the CDR3 DNA reads TGTGCCAGCAGTTTGGGAGGGGTTAGCTCCTACGAGCAGTACTTC. The chain uses TRBV27 and TRBJ2-7; the match to TRBD2 covers 7 bases. The CDR3 length is 15 residues. The germline CDR1 and CDR2 sequences are MNHEY and SMNVEV (reference sequence). Trimming cost V 3 bases and J 0 bases; bases outside gene matches: 5.

This clone was counted a single time. The chain combines TRBV5-5 with TRBJ2-7, with TRBD1 matching over 9 bases. The junction had 0 bases not matched to a gene; V was cut back by 0 bases and J by 2 bases. Looked up from germline, CDR1 is SGHKS and CDR2 is YYEKEE (reference sequence). This CDR3 is built from 14 residues. CDR3 DNA: TGTGCCAGCAGCTTGGGACAGGGGGCCTACGAGCAGTACTTC. Amino acid sequence: CASSLGQGAYEQYF.